This TCR beta chain was retrieved from a study of blood T cell repertoires in COVID-19. Which cohort a participant joined came from the clinical history participants gave. How the authors handled the data: Nucleated cell number was recorded as an estimate derived from reference gene primer amplification. Only in-frame clones appear in the TCRdb table, and some are missing; sequencing was by immunoSEQ multiplex PCR. The V and J calls and clone size were taken over from that table, and D and trimming were inferred from the DNA. The repertoire consists of about 350,000 clones, with about 90% occurring once and the leading ten covering around 3%. The germline V gene has CDR1 LNHDA and CDR2 SQIVND (reference sequence). The germline V and J ends were trimmed by 3 bases and 6 bases, with 14 bases remaining between them. This CDR3 has 14 residues.

The sequence was obtained from a woman in her thirties who had recovered from COVID-19. Sequencing was carried out using PBMCs or T cells enriched from blood (not recorded which). The chain is built from TRBV19 and TRBJ1-2; a possible D gene is TRBD1 (5 bases). CDR3 region: CASSIVNLRDGYTF. The CDR3 nucleotides are TGTGCCAGTAGTATCGTAAACCTCAGGGATGGCTACACCTTC.